These 17 T cell receptor beta chains came from one sample sequenced in a study of PD-L1 blockade in urothelial cancer. Libraries were prepared by immunoSEQ multiplex PCR; TCRdb keeps only in-frame clonotypes and omits some of them. In the table there are around 100,000 clones, 70% to 85% of which are singletons. The material sequenced was PBMCs, taken around atezolizumab (anti-PD-L1) treatment. The receptors originated from a man aged 50 or older with urothelial cancer.

CDR3 residues: CASSDYSGISSYEQYF. The CDR3 nucleotides read TGTGCCAGCAGTGACTACAGCGGCATTAGCTCCTACGAGCAGTACTTC. The rearrangement links TRBV2 to TRBJ2-7; a weak D match, TRBD2 (5 bases). This CDR3 comprises 16 residues. Trimming took off 3 bases at V and 0 bases at J, with 15 bases between the two ends. In germline, CDR1 is SNHLY, CDR2 FYNNEI. The full variable domain, rest sourced from reference TRBV2 and TRBJ2-7, is EPEVTQTPSHQVTQMGQEVILRCVPISNHLYFYWYRQILGQKVEFLVSFYNNEISEKSEIFDDQFSVERPDGSNFTLKIRSTKLEDSAMYFCASSDYSGISSYEQYFGPGTRLTVT.

This chain connects TRBV2 to TRBJ1-6, with TRBD1 matching 8 bases. The V gene end was trimmed by 0 bases and the J gene end by 7 bases; junction bases not matched to a gene: 2. The CDR3 runs to 15 residues. The germline CDR1 and CDR2 sequences are SNHLY and FYNNEI. The CDR3 is CASSEAWTGNSPLHF. In DNA, the CDR3 is TGTGCCAGCAGTGAAGCTTGGACAGGGAATTCACCCCTCCACTTT.

The chain carries TRBV15 and TRBJ2-1; 11 positions agree with TRBD2. The CDR3 runs 17 residues. V trimming: 0 bases; J trimming: 7 bases; junction bases outside the gene matches: 8. Germline assignment: CDR1 LNHNV and CDR2 YYDKDF (reference sequence). The CDR3 is CATSRDLAGGGGNEQFF. CDR3 DNA sequence: TGTGCCACCAGCAGAGATCTAGCGGGAGGAGGGGGGAATGAGCAGTTCTTC.

The genes are TRBV27 and TRBJ2-3, with 8 bases lining up with TRBD2. Germline trimming cut 0 bases from V and 6 bases from J; bases unmatched to any gene: 5. The V gene's germline CDR1 is MNHEY and CDR2 SMNVEV (reference sequence). The CDR3 covers 15 residues. This CDR3 is CASSLSGGGSDTQYF. DNA for the CDR3: TGTGCCAGCAGTTTATCCGGCGGGGGGTCGGATACGCAGTATTTT.

The chain has TRBV4-1 and TRBJ2-3; D is unresolved. Germline V CDR1 and CDR2: MGHRA, YSYEKL. This CDR3 is 15 amino acids long. Deletions cut 3 bases from V and 0 bases from J, with 10 bases between. CDR3 region: CASSHFAVSTDTQYF. The CDR3 nucleotides read TGCGCCAGCAGCCATTTCGCGGTGAGCACAGATACGCAGTATTTT.

The chain carries TRBV7-9 and TRBJ1-1, with D unresolved. The CDR3 has 16 amino acids. The V and J ends lost 5 bases and 3 bases respectively, with 19 bases between them. In germline, CDR1 is SEHNR, CDR2 FQNEAQ (reference sequence). CDR3 in amino acids: CASSNRGRSRDTEAFF. In nucleotides, the CDR3 is TGTGCCAGCAGCAACCGCGGACGTTCGCGGGACACTGAAGCTTTCTTT.

CDR3 coding DNA: TGTGCCAGCAATTTAGGGGGTTCGTACACTGAAGCTTTCTTT. Its protein product is CASNLGGSYTEAFF. The chain combines TRBV6-1 with TRBJ1-1; TRBD1 might be the D (6 bases). From germline, CDR1 is MNHNS and CDR2 SASEGT. CDR3 size: 14 residues. V was pared by 7 bases and J by 3 bases, with 15 bases between.

The V and J genes are TRBV27 and TRBJ2-3; no reliable D call. The CDR3 has 11 residues. Deletions cut 8 bases from V and 5 bases from J, with 8 bases between. Germline assignment: CDR1 MNHEY and CDR2 SMNVEV (reference sequence). The CDR3 DNA is TGTGCCAGCCGCTTCGGAGATACGCAGTATTTT. Translated: CASRFGDTQYF.

V usage is TRBV7-2 and J usage is TRBJ1-1, with a weak D call TRBD1 (5 bases). V was shortened by 5 bases and J by 8 bases, with 15 bases between the two germline ends. The germline gives CDR1 SGHTA, CDR2 FQGNSA. The CDR3 extends over 13 amino acids. The CDR3 DNA sequence: TGTGCCAGCAGCGTAATAAACACAGGCGAAGCTTTCTTT. Translating it yields CASSVINTGEAFF.

The chain recombines TRBV19 with TRBJ2-3; D might be TRBD1 (5 bases). Germline values: CDR1 LNHDA, CDR2 SQIVND (reference sequence). The germline V and J ends were trimmed by 2 bases and 3 bases, with 12 bases remaining between them. The CDR3 covers 15 residues. The CDR3 is CASSIPGSSTDTQYF. The DNA of the CDR3 is TGTGCCAGTAGTATACCAGGGTCTAGTACAGATACGCAGTATTTT.

The chain couples TRBV7-9 to TRBJ1-3, with D perhaps TRBD1 (5 bases). V was trimmed by 1 base and J by 0 bases, leaving 10 bases between them. Per the germline V gene, CDR1 is SEHNR and CDR2 is FQNEAQ (reference sequence). This CDR3 has 16 amino acids. CDR3 in DNA: TGTGCCAGCAGCTTAGGACAGCCTGGCTCTGGAAACACCATATATTTT. Residues: CASSLGQPGSGNTIYF.

This sequence joins TRBV9 and TRBJ2-2, with D maybe TRBD2 (5 bases). V was shortened by 0 bases and J by 1 base, with 10 bases between the two germline ends. CDR1 and CDR2 (germline): SGDLS, YYNGEE. The CDR3 length is 16 residues. In DNA, the CDR3 is TGTGCCAGCAGCGTAGATGTGGGGAGGAACACCGGGGAGCTGTTTTTT. Its protein product is CASSVDVGRNTGELFF.

This chain connects TRBV7-9 to TRBJ1-5; D is ambiguous. The CDR3 contains 16 residues. V lost 1 base and J lost 0, with 10 bases in between. Per the germline V gene, CDR1 is SEHNR and CDR2 is FQNEAQ (reference sequence). The CDR3, as DNA: TGTGCCAGCAGCTTAGGCGCAGGTTCTAGCAATCAGCCCCAGCATTTT. This encodes CASSLGAGSSNQPQHF.

The rearrangement links TRBV5-1 to TRBJ2-3, with TRBD2 matching 11 bases. CDR3 length: 16 amino acids. The trim removed 4 bases at V and 2 bases at J, leaving 6 bases unmatched. Germline V lookup: CDR1 SGHRS, CDR2 YFSETQ. Here the CDR3 DNA reads TGCGCCAGCAGCGCCCTGACTAGCGGGAACACAGATACGCAGTATTTT. It codes for CASSALTSGNTDTQYF.

This clone appeared a few times. The chain links TRBV27 to TRBJ2-7; TRBD1 matches 12 bases. Germline lookup yields CDR1 MNHEY and CDR2 SMNVEV (reference sequence). There are 16 residues in the CDR3. V lost 5 bases to trimming and J lost 7 bases; unmatched junction nucleotides: 12. The CDR3, as DNA: TGTGCCAGCAGTCCTGCAGGGACAGGGGGCTCGAGGGAGCAGTACTTC. Translated: CASSPAGTGGSREQYF.

The V gene is TRBV30, the J gene TRBJ1-4; a weak D match, TRBD1 (5 bases). The V gene lost 2 bases and the J gene lost 8 bases, with 12 bases spanning the gap. CDR3 length equals 13 residues. The germline CDR1 and CDR2 sequences are GTSNPN and SVGIG (reference sequence). The CDR3 region has the DNA TGTGCCTGGAGTACCGGGGGTGGCGAAAAACTGTTTTTT. As protein: CAWSTGGGEKLFF.

This chain connects TRBV28 to TRBJ1-2; no reliable D call. CDR1 is MDHEN and CDR2 is SYDVKM in the germline V gene. Trimming took off 5 bases at V and 5 bases at J, with 12 bases between the two ends. The CDR3 is made up of 13 amino acids. In DNA form, the CDR3 reads TGTGCCAGCAGTCGGGGAGGGCCTTATGGCTACACCTTC. Translation gives CASSRGGPYGYTF.